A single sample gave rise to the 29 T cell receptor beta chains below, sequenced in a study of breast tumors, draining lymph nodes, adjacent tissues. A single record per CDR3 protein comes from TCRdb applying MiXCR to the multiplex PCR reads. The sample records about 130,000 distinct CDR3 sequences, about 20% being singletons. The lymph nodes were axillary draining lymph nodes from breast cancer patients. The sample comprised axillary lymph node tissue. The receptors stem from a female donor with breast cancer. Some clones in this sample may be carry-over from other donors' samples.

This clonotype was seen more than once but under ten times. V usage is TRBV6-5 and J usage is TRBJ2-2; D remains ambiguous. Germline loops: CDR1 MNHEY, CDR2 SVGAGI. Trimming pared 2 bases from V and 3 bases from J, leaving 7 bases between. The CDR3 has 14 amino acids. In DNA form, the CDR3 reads TGTGCCAGCAGTTACAATAGAGACACCGGGGAGCTGTTTTTT. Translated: CASSYNRDTGELFF.

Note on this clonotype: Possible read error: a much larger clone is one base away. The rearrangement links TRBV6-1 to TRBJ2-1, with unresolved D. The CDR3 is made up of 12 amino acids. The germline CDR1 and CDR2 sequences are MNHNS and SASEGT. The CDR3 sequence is CASSEARIEQLF. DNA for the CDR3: TGTGCCAGCAGTGAAGCGAGGATTGAGCAGCTCTTC.

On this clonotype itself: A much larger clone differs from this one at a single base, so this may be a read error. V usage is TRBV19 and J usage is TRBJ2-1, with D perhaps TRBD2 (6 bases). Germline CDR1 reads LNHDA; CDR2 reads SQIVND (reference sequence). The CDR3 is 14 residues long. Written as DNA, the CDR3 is TGTGTCAGTAGCAAACAGTTGCGGGGAAATGAGCAGTTCTTC. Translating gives CVSSKQLRGNEQFF.

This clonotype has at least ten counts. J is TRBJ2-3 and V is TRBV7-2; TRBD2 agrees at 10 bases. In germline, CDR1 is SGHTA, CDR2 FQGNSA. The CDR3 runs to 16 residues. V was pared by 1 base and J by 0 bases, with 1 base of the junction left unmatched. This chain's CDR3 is CASSLVAGGSTDTQYF. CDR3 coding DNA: TGTGCCAGCAGCTTAGTAGCGGGAGGTAGCACAGATACGCAGTATTTT.

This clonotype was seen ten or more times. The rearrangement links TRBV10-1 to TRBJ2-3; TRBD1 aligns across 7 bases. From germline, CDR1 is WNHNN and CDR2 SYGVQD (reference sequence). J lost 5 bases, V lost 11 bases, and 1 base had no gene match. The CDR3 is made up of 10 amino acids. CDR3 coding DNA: TGCGCCTACAGGGGAGATACGCAGTATTTT. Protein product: CAYRGDTQYF.

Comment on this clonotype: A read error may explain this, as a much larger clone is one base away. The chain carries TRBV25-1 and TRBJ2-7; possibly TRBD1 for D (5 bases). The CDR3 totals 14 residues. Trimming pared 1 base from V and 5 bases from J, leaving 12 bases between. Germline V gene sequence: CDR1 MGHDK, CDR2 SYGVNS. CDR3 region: CASSEFDAGHEQYF. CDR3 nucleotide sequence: TGTGCCAGCAGTGAATTCGACGCAGGGCACGAGCAGTACTTC.

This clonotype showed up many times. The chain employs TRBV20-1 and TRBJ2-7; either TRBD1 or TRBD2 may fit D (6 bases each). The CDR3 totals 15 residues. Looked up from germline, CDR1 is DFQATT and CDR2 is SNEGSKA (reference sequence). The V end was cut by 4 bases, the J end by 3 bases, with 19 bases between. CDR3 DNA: TGCAGTGCTAACCACGGGGGCCCAGGGATCTACGAGCAGTACTTC. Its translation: CSANHGGPGIYEQYF.

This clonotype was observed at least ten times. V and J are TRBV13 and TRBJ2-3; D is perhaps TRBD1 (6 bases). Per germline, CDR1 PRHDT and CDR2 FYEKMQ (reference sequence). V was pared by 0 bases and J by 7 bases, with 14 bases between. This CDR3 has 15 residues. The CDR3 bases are TGTGCCAGCAGCTTAGGACAGGGAGCTTCGTATACGCAGTATTTT. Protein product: CASSLGQGASYTQYF. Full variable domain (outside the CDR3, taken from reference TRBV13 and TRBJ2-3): AAGVIQSPRHLIKEKRETATLKCYPIPRHDTVYWYQQGPGQDPQFLISFYEKMQSDKGSIPDRFSAQQFSDYHSELNMSSLELGDSALYFCASSLGQGASYTQYFGPGTRLTVL.

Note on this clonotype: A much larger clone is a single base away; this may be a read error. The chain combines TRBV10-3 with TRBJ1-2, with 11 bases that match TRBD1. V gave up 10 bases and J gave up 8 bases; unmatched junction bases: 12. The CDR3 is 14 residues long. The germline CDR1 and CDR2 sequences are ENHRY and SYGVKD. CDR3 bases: TGTGCCAGCACCGGCGGACAGGGGGCATGGGGCTACACCTTC. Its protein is CASTGGQGAWGYTF.

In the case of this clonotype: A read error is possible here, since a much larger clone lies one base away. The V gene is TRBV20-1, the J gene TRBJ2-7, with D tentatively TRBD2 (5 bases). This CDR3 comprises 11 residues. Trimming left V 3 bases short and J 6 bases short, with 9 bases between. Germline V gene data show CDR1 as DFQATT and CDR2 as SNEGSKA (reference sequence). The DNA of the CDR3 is TGCAGTGCTAGGAGCGGAGTCGAGCAGTACTTC. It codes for CSARSGVEQYF.

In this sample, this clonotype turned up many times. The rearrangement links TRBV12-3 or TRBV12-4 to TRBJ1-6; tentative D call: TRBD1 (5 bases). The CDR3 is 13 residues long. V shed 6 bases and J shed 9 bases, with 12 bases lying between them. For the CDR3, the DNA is TGTGCCAGCAGCCTCGGGGGTGTTTCACCCCTCCACTTT. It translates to CASSLGGVSPLHF.

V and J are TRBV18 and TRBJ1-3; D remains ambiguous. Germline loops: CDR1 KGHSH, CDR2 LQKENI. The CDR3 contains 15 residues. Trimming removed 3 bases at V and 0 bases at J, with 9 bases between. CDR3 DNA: TGTGCCAGCTCACCCAGCCAGCTCTCTGGAAACACCATATATTTT. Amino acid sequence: CASSPSQLSGNTIYF.

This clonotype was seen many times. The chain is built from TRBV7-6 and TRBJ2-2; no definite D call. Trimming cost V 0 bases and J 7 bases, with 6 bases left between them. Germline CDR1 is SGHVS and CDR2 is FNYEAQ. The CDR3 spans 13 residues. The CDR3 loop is CASSLAPRGELFF. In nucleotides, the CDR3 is TGTGCCAGCAGCTTAGCTCCTCGCGGGGAGCTGTTTTTT.

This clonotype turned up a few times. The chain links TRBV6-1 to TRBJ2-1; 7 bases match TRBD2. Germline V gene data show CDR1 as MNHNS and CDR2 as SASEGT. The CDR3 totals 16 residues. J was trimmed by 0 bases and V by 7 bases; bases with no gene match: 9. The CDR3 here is CASNIGRTSSYNEQFF. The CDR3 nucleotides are TGTGCCAGCAATATCGGGAGGACGAGCTCCTACAATGAGCAGTTCTTC.

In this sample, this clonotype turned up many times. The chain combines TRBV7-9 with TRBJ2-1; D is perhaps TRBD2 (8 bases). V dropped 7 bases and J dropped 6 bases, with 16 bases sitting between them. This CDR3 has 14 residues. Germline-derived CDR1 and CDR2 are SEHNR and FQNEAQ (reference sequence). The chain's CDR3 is CASNRGTSGNEQFF. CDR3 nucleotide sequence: TGTGCCAGCAACAGGGGAACTAGCGGCAATGAGCAGTTCTTC.

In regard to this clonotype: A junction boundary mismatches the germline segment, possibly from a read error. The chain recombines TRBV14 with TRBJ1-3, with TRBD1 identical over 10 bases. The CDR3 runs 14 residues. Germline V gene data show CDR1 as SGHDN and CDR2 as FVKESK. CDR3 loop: CASSQGTGGNAIYF. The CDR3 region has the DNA TGTGCCAGCAGCCAAGGGACAGGGGGAAACGCCATATATTTT.

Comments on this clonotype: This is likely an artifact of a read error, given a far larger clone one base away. The CDR3 is CASSLAEADTQYF. CDR3 DNA sequence: TGTGCCAGCAGCTTAGCGGAAGCCGATACGCAGTATTTT. This sequence joins TRBV11-1 and TRBJ2-3; D call uncertain. Germline V gene lookup returns CDR1 SGHAT and CDR2 FQDESV (reference sequence). The CDR3 contains 13 residues. V lost 0 bases and J 6 bases, leaving 7 bases between the germline ends.

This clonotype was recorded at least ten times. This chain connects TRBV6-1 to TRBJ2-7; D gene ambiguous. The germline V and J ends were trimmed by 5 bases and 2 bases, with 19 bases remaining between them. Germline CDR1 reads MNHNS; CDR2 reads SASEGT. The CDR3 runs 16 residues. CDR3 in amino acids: CASSPRAAHTPYEQYF. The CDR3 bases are TGTGCCAGCAGTCCACGGGCAGCCCATACCCCCTACGAGCAGTACTTC.

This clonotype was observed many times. The CDR3 protein is CSARFRTGMENEKLFF. The CDR3 region has the DNA TGCAGTGCTAGATTTCGGACAGGGATGGAAAATGAAAAACTGTTTTTT. The chain recombines TRBV20-1 with TRBJ1-4, with 8 positions matching TRBD1. Trimming removed 2 bases from V and 5 bases from J; junction bases left unmatched: 10. From germline, CDR1 is DFQATT and CDR2 SNEGSKA (reference sequence). The CDR3 has 16 residues.

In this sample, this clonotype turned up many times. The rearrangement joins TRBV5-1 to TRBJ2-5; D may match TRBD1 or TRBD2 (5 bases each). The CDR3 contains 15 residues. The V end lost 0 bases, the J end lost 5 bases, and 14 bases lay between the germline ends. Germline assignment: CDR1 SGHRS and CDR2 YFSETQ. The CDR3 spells CASSLALGRGETQYF. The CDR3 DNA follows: TGCGCCAGCAGCTTGGCACTGGGGCGCGGGGAGACCCAGTACTTC. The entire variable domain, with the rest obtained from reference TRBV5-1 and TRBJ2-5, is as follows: KAGVTQTPRYLIKTRGQQVTLSCSPISGHRSVSWYQQTPGQGLQFLFEYFSETQRNKGNFPGRFSGRQFSNSRSEMNVSTLELGDSALYLCASSLALGRGETQYFGPGTRLLVL.

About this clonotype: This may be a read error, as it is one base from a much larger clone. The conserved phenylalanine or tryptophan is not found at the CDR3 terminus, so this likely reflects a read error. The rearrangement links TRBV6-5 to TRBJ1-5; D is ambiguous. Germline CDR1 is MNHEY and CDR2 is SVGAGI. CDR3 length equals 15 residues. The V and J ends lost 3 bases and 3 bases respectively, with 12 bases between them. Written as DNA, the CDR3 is TGTGCCAGCAGTTATGGGGAGTTTAACAATCAGCCCCAGCATTCT. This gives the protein CASSYGEFNNQPQHS.

CDR3 residues: CASRLLRGRSSPGSTSQYF. DNA of the CDR3: TGTGCCAGCAGACTCCTCAGGGGACGCTCCTCACCGGGGTCTACGTCCCAGTACTTC. The chain couples TRBV28 to TRBJ2-5; weak D call: TRBD1 (6 bases). The CDR3 has 19 amino acids. CDR1 MDHEN and CDR2 SYDVKM come from the germline V gene. V was cut by 6 bases and J by 9 bases, with 35 bases left in between.

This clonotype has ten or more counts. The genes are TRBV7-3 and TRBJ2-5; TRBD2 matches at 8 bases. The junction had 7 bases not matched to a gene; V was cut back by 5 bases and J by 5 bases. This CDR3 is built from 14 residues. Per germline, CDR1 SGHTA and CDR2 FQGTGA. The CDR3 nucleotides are TGTGCCAGCAGCCCCGGGGGGGGGACGGAGACCCAGTACTTC. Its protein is CASSPGGGTETQYF.

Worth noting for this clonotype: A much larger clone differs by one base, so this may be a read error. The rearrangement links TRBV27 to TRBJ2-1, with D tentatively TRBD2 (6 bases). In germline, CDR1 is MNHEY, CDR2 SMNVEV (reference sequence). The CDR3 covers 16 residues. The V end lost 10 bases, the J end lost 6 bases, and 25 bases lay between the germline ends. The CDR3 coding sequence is TGTGCCAACCAACACGTAGCCGGGTCGGAGGGCAATGAGCAGTTCTTC. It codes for CANQHVAGSEGNEQFF.

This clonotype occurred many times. The CDR3 nucleotides are TGTGCCAGCAGCTTAGCCCCGGGACAGGGTTATGAGTACTTC. This translates into CASSLAPGQGYEYF. The chain carries TRBV7-8 and TRBJ2-7; 9 nucleotides agree with TRBD1. V gave up 0 bases and J gave up 11 bases; unmatched junction bases: 8. This CDR3 is built from 14 residues. Germline lookup yields CDR1 SGHVS and CDR2 FQNEAQ.

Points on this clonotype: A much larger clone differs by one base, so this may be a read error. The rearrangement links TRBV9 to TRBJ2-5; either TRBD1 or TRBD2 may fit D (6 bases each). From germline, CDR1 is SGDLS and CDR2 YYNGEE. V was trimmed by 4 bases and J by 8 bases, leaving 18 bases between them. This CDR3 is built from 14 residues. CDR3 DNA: TGTGCCAGCAGCACAGGGACTGGCGGTTCAACCCAGTACTTC. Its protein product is CASSTGTGGSTQYF.

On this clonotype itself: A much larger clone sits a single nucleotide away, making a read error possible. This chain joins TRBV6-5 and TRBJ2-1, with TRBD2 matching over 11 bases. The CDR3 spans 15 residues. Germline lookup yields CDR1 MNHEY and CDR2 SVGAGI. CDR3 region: CASALAGGPYNEQSF. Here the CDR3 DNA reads TGTGCCAGCGCTCTAGCGGGAGGCCCCTACAATGAGCAGTCCTTC.

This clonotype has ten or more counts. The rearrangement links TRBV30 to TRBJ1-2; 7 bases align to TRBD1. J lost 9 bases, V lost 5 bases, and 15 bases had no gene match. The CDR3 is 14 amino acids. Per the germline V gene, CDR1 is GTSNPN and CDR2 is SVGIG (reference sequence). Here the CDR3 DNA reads TGTGCCTGGGATACCCAGGGGGGATCAGGTAGCTACACCTTC. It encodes CAWDTQGGSGSYTF.

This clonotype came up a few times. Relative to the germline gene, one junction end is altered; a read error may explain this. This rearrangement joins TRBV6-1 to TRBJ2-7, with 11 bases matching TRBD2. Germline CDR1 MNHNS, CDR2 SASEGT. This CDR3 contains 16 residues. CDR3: CASASYGTSGAYEQCF. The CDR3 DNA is TGTGCCAGCGCTAGCTATGGGACTAGCGGAGCCTACGAGCAGTGCTTC.